The source of this T cell receptor (beta chain) is a study of blood T cell repertoires in COVID-19. Study-level information: Sites across the United States, Italy and Spain contributed samples from acute and convalescent COVID-19. T cells, B-cell-depleted T cells, or PBMCs supplied cDNA or gDNA.

This CDR3 has 15 residues. V was clipped by 8 bases and J by 0 bases; unmatched bases: 6. Germline values: CDR1 SGHVS, CDR2 FNYEAQ. Some clones are missing from TCRdb's copy, which holds only in-frame ones; the method was immunoSEQ multiplex PCR. This sample carries approximately 130,000 clones, around 83% of them seen once, and the ten largest clones take 18%. Participants' reported clinical history set cohort assignment. Sequenced material: PBMCs or T cells enriched from blood (not recorded which). The source of this sequence is a man younger than 45 who had recovered from COVID-19. The chain uses TRBV7-6 and TRBJ2-2, with 7 bases lining up with TRBD1. CDR3 DNA sequence: TGTGCCAGCGGTAGGGACAGCACGAACACCGGGGAGCTGTTTTTT. Translated, it gives CASGRDSTNTGELFF.